This record concerns one T cell receptor beta chain sequence. This receptor's antigen is unknown. No base quality values were provided; no much bigger clone lies one nucleotide off. The sample's time point label, decoded: cycle 4 day 1 (C4D1), after around six weeks of nivolumab. All trial patients had relapsed after autologous stem cell transplantation, with cohorts A, B and C differing in prior brentuximab vedotin exposure. The trial cohort was composed of some 57 patients with relapsed/refractory classical Hodgkin lymphoma, for whom complete response, partial response or progressive disease was recorded as best overall response. Trial patients were treated with single-agent nivolumab in the multi-cohort phase II CheckMate 205 trial. Best overall response was determined by an independent review committee according to the 2007 International Working Group response criteria. PBMCs from the trial were collected at three points: immediately before nivolumab initiation (C1D1), and during therapy at cycle 2 day 1 and cycle 4 day 1. Peripheral blood was collected in 8 mL Vacutainer Cell Preparation Tubes, from which PBMCs were isolated by centrifugation and then cryopreserved.

This entry comes from a study of PD-1 blockade in classical Hodgkin lymphoma (dated by TCRdb to the early 2020s). Turning to the overall study: Nivolumab dosing was 3 mg/kg intravenously every 2 weeks, continuing until either disease progression or unacceptable toxicity. A peripheral blood immune signature of response to PD-1 blockade in classical Hodgkin lymphoma was defined using TCR beta sequencing and CyTOF.

The Qiagen DNeasy kit was used to extract genomic DNA from unsorted PBMCs and from the negatively selected CD4+ and CD8+ fractions. TCR beta CDR3 regions were subjected to amplification by immunoSEQ multiplex PCR with primers that anneal to V and J segments. Amplification bias was minimized using a synthetic immune receptor repertoire, and residual bias was removed computationally after sequencing. In the source study's methods: Custom Python scripts were used to quantify repertoire diversity as the Shannon entropy index. Unsorted, CD4+ and CD8+ repertoires were analyzed separately, except for combined analyses in which CD4+ and CD8+ sequences were merged in silico. A clone counted as expanded when the clone's frequency after treatment rose at least 2-fold relative to C1D1, and clones undetected at baseline were given a pseudocount of 0.5. Clones with 0 or 1 copy at C1D1 were classified as singleton clones, and clones with 2 or more copies were classified as non-singleton clones. Clones expanded in unsorted samples were annotated as CD4+, CD8+ or unknown by matching protein sequences in sorted samples from the same patient. Wilcoxon tests were applied to paired samples to test diversity changes from C1D1 to C4D1. TCRdb stores this immuneACCESS table with in-frame sequences only. Part of the clones is absent; in the studies checked, under half of the shortfall reflects unresolved V genes, and no reason is known for the rest. V, J and clone size are those of that table, while D and trimming were read from the DNA. This sample lists roughly 64,000 clones; approximately 92% were detected once. Approximately 8% of the sample lies in the top ten.

Study-level results and caveats: The study covered only a single clinical trial cohort, and the causes of the repertoire differences, possibly disease activity or prior therapy, were still not defined. Lower diversity was seen in patients whose nivolumab began less than 1 year after ASCT, and these patients were left out of later analyses so that immune reconstitution would not confound the results. Baseline TCR diversity was reported as lower in newly diagnosed patients than in healthy donors, and lower still in relapsed/refractory patients. Trial patients with a complete response had baseline diversity similar to that of newly diagnosed patients, while partial responders and progressors had significantly lower diversity. CD4+ but not CD8+ TCR diversity rose significantly by C4D1 (p=0.0027 vs p=0.16), most apparent in complete responders (p=0.02).

V lost 1 base and J lost 2 bases; the stretch between them is 11 bases long. Measured from the cysteine to the phenylalanine, the CDR3 is 15 residues long. Only the CDR3 part of the read is kept: 45 bases, read in frame from the first base. CDR1 and CDR2 (MDHEN, SYDVKM) derive from the germline V gene. The TCR originated in a human donor with classical Hodgkin lymphoma. The sample here was peripheral blood mononuclear cells (PBMCs), taken before the fourth cycle of nivolumab. In this chain, TRBV28 is recombined with TRBJ1-1; possibly the D gene is TRBD1, per 5 matching bases. The CDR3 has the sequence CASSLYTGRNTEAFF. The DNA sequence reads TGTGCCAGCAGTTTATATACGGGACGTAACACTGAAGCTTTCTTT.